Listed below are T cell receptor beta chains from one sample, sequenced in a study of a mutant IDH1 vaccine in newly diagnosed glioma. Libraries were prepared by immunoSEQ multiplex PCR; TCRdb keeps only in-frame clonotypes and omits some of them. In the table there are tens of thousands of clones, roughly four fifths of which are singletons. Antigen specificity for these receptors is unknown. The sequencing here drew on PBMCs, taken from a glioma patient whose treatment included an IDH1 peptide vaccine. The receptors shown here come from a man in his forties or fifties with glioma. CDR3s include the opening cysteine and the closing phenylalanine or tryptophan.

CDR3aa: CASSLRGVIRDTQYF
v_gene: TRBV5-1
j_gene: TRBJ2-3

CDR3aa: CVTQGGPSVYNEQFF
v_gene: TRBV28
j_gene: TRBJ2-1

CDR3aa: CASSMWGPNTEAFF
v_gene: TRBV19
j_gene: TRBJ1-1

CDR3aa: CASSPTGGYGYTF
v_gene: TRBV5-1
j_gene: TRBJ1-2

CDR3aa: CASRTGGGNTIYF
v_gene: TRBV11-2
j_gene: TRBJ1-3

CDR3aa: CASSPETSGNTGELFF
v_gene: TRBV11-2
j_gene: TRBJ2-2

CDR3aa: CAWKPGGYEQYF
v_gene: TRBV30
j_gene: TRBJ2-7

CDR3aa: CASSVSPRAGTEAFF
v_gene: TRBV19
j_gene: TRBJ1-1

CDR3aa: CASTGTGVNQPQHF
v_gene: TRBV10-2
j_gene: TRBJ1-5

CDR3aa: CASSLNSDPETQYF
v_gene: TRBV5-1
j_gene: TRBJ2-5

CDR3aa: CASVTVETGNTIYF
v_gene: TRBV6-6
j_gene: TRBJ1-3

CDR3aa: CASSQTSGGPLRAGELFF
v_gene: TRBV4-2
j_gene: TRBJ2-2

CDR3aa: CASSPRLARRVDTGELFF
v_gene: TRBV7-2
j_gene: TRBJ2-2

CDR3aa: CASGNSAEQYF
v_gene: TRBV11-2
j_gene: TRBJ2-7

CDR3aa: CAISESGPGSEKLFF
v_gene: TRBV10-3
j_gene: TRBJ1-4

CDR3aa: CASSPDSGTYEQYF
v_gene: TRBV19
j_gene: TRBJ2-7

CDR3aa: CASTLPGYLNEQFF
v_gene: TRBV6-6
j_gene: TRBJ2-1

CDR3aa: CASGLWGAPYF
v_gene: TRBV12-5
j_gene: TRBJ2-7

CDR3aa: CASSNSGGDETQYF
v_gene: TRBV19
j_gene: TRBJ2-5

CDR3aa: CASSITGTGVYEQYF
v_gene: TRBV5-6
j_gene: TRBJ2-7

CDR3aa: CASSQGTSYGYTF
v_gene: TRBV14
j_gene: TRBJ1-2

CDR3aa: CASSWGTTGDTQYF
v_gene: TRBV7-8
j_gene: TRBJ2-3

CDR3aa: CASSSSGQGAGGYTF
v_gene: TRBV13
j_gene: TRBJ1-2

CDR3aa: CASSLHGDGNQPQHF
v_gene: TRBV7-9
j_gene: TRBJ1-5

CDR3aa: CASSFPGHQPEKLFF
v_gene: TRBV19
j_gene: TRBJ1-4

CDR3aa: CASSLSSNYEQYF
v_gene: TRBV28
j_gene: TRBJ2-7

CDR3aa: CASSSGTGWGTDTQYF
v_gene: TRBV7-2
j_gene: TRBJ2-3

CDR3aa: CASSFDQGALDEQYF
v_gene: TRBV28
j_gene: TRBJ2-7

CDR3aa: CASSYGTSPYEQYF
v_gene: TRBV6-5
j_gene: TRBJ2-7

CDR3aa: CASSSGGPLNTEAFF
v_gene: TRBV5-5
j_gene: TRBJ1-1

CDR3aa: CAWSGGRETQYF
v_gene: TRBV30
j_gene: TRBJ2-5

CDR3aa: CASSTGTGFYEQYF
v_gene: TRBV5-5
j_gene: TRBJ2-7

CDR3aa: CSVNAPGAIGGYTF
v_gene: TRBV29-1
j_gene: TRBJ1-2

CDR3aa: CASSPSGQGPSYEQYF
v_gene: TRBV16
j_gene: TRBJ2-7

CDR3aa: CASSRTGGNYEQYF
v_gene: TRBV19
j_gene: TRBJ2-7

CDR3aa: CASSRITGISGNTIYF
v_gene: TRBV7-2
j_gene: TRBJ1-3

CDR3aa: CASSVVVAGGPERGEQYF
v_gene: TRBV9
j_gene: TRBJ2-7

CDR3aa: CASSQERGPYEQYF
v_gene: TRBV4-3
j_gene: TRBJ2-7

CDR3aa: CASSPAHAGGQSSYEQYF
v_gene: TRBV11-1
j_gene: TRBJ2-7

CDR3aa: CASSAVQGVGEKLFF
v_gene: TRBV5-6
j_gene: TRBJ1-4

CDR3aa: CASSLNPPGGEQYF
v_gene: TRBV11-2
j_gene: TRBJ2-7

CDR3aa: CASSQVGTDQPQHF
v_gene: TRBV4-1
j_gene: TRBJ1-5

CDR3aa: CAWSDPTSGRHEQYF
v_gene: TRBV30
j_gene: TRBJ2-7

CDR3aa: CASSPRDGPPQETQYF
v_gene: TRBV7-3
j_gene: TRBJ2-5

CDR3aa: CASSQEELAGHTGELFF
v_gene: TRBV4-3
j_gene: TRBJ2-2

CDR3aa: CASSVGGRSSYEQYF
v_gene: TRBV10-2
j_gene: TRBJ2-7

CDR3aa: CASADPYGRNTGELFF
v_gene: TRBV7-9
j_gene: TRBJ2-2

CDR3aa: CASSGDNSGANVLTF
v_gene: TRBV6-4
j_gene: TRBJ2-6

CDR3aa: CASSMNRGLRETQYF
v_gene: TRBV19
j_gene: TRBJ2-5

CDR3aa: CASSLDAGANYGYTF
v_gene: TRBV11-2
j_gene: TRBJ1-2

CDR3aa: CATSGWGQHTYGYTF
v_gene: TRBV15
j_gene: TRBJ1-2

CDR3aa: CASSSGTGAGANVLTF
v_gene: TRBV6-5
j_gene: TRBJ2-6

CDR3aa: CASSLLGAGFYNEQFF
v_gene: TRBV7-2
j_gene: TRBJ2-1

CDR3aa: CASSEDRGTEAFF
v_gene: TRBV7-2
j_gene: TRBJ1-1